The T cell receptor (beta chain) under discussion was sequenced for a study of shared clonotypes between healthy human individuals. Germline V lookup: CDR1 LNHDA, CDR2 SQIVND (reference sequence). The CDR3 has 12 residues. Trimming took off 6 bases at V and 8 bases at J, with 13 bases between the two ends. Here immunoSEQ multiplex PCR was the method, and the copy in TCRdb shows in-frame clones only, minus some. The data contain around 330,000 clones, around 67% of them singletons. The clonotype originates from a man under 40 in good health. The chain links TRBV19 to TRBJ1-1; no reliable D call. The sample comprised memory CD4+ T cells sorted from blood. The subset here: CD45RA-negative fraction. The chain's CDR3 is CASSGYSREAFF. CDR3 nucleotide sequence: TGTGCCAGTAGCGGGTACAGTCGAGAAGCTTTCTTT.